These 30 T cell receptor beta chains were sequenced from one sample in a study of spatial heterogeneity in lung cancer. Time point denoted: sample taken at primary tumor resection. Whole RNA, which was extracted from tumor, nontumor lung tissue or frozen PBMC, was sequenced without any cell sorting. TCRdb reprocessed the 5' RACE reads via MiXCR and lists one record per CDR3 protein. This sample carries some 47,000 distinct CDR3 sequences, 7.5% to 9% of them seen once, and the ten largest clones take about 13%. The input for sequencing was PBMCs, taken at surgery. Receptor source: a female donor with early-stage non-small cell lung cancer.

This clonotype occurred a few times. The chain carries TRBV7-2 and TRBJ2-7; TRBD1 matches at 8 bases. Trimming cost V 1 base and J 0 bases; bases outside gene matches: 5. The V gene's germline CDR1 is SGHTA and CDR2 FQGNSA. This CDR3 contains 16 residues. The CDR3 protein is CASSLVRDRSSYEQYF. CDR3 sequence (DNA): TGTGCCAGCAGCTTAGTGCGGGACAGGAGCTCCTACGAGCAGTACTTC.

The gene calls are TRBV6-5 and TRBJ2-7; tentatively, D is TRBD1 or TRBD2 (5 bases each). CDR3 length: 15 amino acids. V lost 2 bases and J 1 base, leaving 12 bases between the germline ends. Germline V lookup: CDR1 MNHEY, CDR2 SVGAGI. The CDR3 bases are TGTGCCAGCAGTTACCCCCGGGACGGTTCCTACGAGCAGTACTTC. It codes for CASSYPRDGSYEQYF.

This chain joins TRBV6-2 or TRBV6-3 and TRBJ1-2; D perhaps matches TRBD1 (6 bases). Trimming pared 6 bases from V and 3 bases from J, leaving 20 bases between. CDR1 and CDR2 (germline): MNHEY, SVGEGT. The CDR3 sequence is 16 residues long. The CDR3 sequence is CASSRMLGARHYGYTF. In DNA, the CDR3 is TGTGCCAGCAGCCGGATGTTGGGGGCTCGGCACTATGGCTACACCTTC.

This clonotype was counted only a few times. This CDR3 is CAWSEKGQTMNTEAFF. The CDR3 nucleotides read TGTGCCTGGAGTGAGAAGGGTCAAACCATGAACACTGAAGCTTTCTTT. The chain is built from TRBV30 and TRBJ1-1; unclear D gene. The ends were cut back, 1 base at V and 0 bases at J, with 15 bases in the middle. CDR1 is GTSNPN and CDR2 is SVGIG in the germline V gene (reference sequence). The CDR3 sequence is 16 residues long.

The gene calls are TRBV10-3 and TRBJ2-1; 10 bases are shared with TRBD2. Germline loops: CDR1 ENHRY, CDR2 SYGVKD. CDR3 length: 15 residues. With 2 bases clipped from V and 4 bases from J, the junction kept 2 bases outside the gene matches. In nucleotides, the CDR3 is TGTGCCATCAGTGAGAGCGGGGGGGCGTACAATGAGCAGTTCTTC. Its protein product is CAISESGGAYNEQFF.

This clonotype was observed many times. The chain links TRBV13 to TRBJ2-2; D gene unclear. The V gene's germline CDR1 is PRHDT and CDR2 FYEKMQ (reference sequence). The germline V and J ends were trimmed by 5 bases and 0 bases, with 4 bases remaining between them. The length of the CDR3 is 13 residues. DNA for the CDR3: TGTGCCAGCAGCCGGACGAACACCGGGGAGCTGTTTTTT. It encodes CASSRTNTGELFF.

This clonotype was detected ten times or more. The V call is TRBV4-3, the J call TRBJ2-7, with D possibly matching TRBD1 (6 bases). V was pared by 3 bases and J by 2 bases, with 14 bases between. The CDR3 consists of 15 residues. Germline V gene sequence: CDR1 LGHNA, CDR2 YSLEER. CDR3 in amino acids: CASSQGGRGTYEQYF. Written as DNA, the CDR3 is TGCGCCAGCAGCCAGGGTGGCAGGGGAACCTACGAGCAGTACTTC.

The V and J genes are TRBV5-1 and TRBJ2-5; D is ambiguous. V dropped 3 bases and J dropped 0 bases, with 12 bases sitting between them. The germline CDR1 and CDR2 sequences are SGHRS and YFSETQ. CDR3 length: 15 amino acids. The CDR3 DNA follows: TGCGCCAGCAGCTCACCCGACACCTACCAAGAGACCCAGTACTTC. This sequence encodes CASSSPDTYQETQYF.

The gene calls are TRBV19 and TRBJ1-5; D is unresolved. This CDR3 contains 15 residues. CDR1 LNHDA and CDR2 SQIVND come from the germline V gene (reference sequence). V lost 3 bases to trimming and J lost 0 bases, with 9 bases between them. The CDR3: CASSIDGDSNQPQHF. The CDR3 DNA reads as TGTGCCAGTAGTATTGACGGGGATAGCAATCAGCCCCAGCATTTT.

This clonotype occurred a few times. This sequence joins TRBV6-2 or TRBV6-3 and TRBJ2-1; D perhaps matches TRBD1 (6 bases). This CDR3 is built from 14 residues. Per the germline V gene, CDR1 is MNHEY and CDR2 is SVGEGT. The V end was cut by 6 bases, the J end by 7 bases, with 16 bases between. The CDR3 nucleotides are TGTGCCAGCAGAAGGGACAACCCTGCGAATGAGCAGTTCTTC. It translates to CASRRDNPANEQFF.

This clonotype was detected a few times. The DNA for the CDR3 is TGTGCCAGTTACCGGGGCATCGGCGAAGCTTTCTTT. It encodes CASYRGIGEAFF. The J gene is TRBJ1-1, the V gene TRBV28, with D possibly being TRBD1 (5 bases). V lost 9 bases to trimming and J lost 8 bases, with 16 bases between them. Germline V gives CDR1 MDHEN, CDR2 SYDVKM. This CDR3 has 12 residues.

Ten or more counts support this clonotype. The genes are TRBV5-1 and TRBJ2-7; the D gene could be TRBD1 or TRBD2 (6 bases each). V lost 5 bases to trimming and J lost 3 bases, with 12 bases between them. CDR3 length: 13 residues. The V gene's germline CDR1 is SGHRS and CDR2 YFSETQ. The CDR3 loop is CASSWGALYEQYF. CDR3 coding DNA: TGCGCCAGCAGTTGGGGGGCCCTCTACGAGCAGTACTTC.

Only a few counts were recorded for this clonotype. The rearrangement uses TRBV15 and TRBJ2-5; 9 bases line up with TRBD2. The CDR3 covers 17 residues. After removal of 3 bases from V and 3 bases from J, the junction contained 11 bases not matched to a gene. Per germline, CDR1 LNHNV and CDR2 YYDKDF (reference sequence). CDR3 region: CATSSLSGGPEEETQYF. The CDR3 nucleotides are TGTGCCACCAGCAGCCTAAGCGGGGGGCCCGAAGAAGAGACCCAGTACTTC.

The chain combines TRBV6-6 with TRBJ1-2; 8 nucleotides agree with TRBD1. CDR3 length: 15 residues. The germline V gene encodes CDR1 MNHNY and CDR2 SVGAGI (reference sequence). After removal of 0 bases from V and 1 base from J, the junction contained 1 base not matched to a gene. CDR3 coding DNA: TGTGCCAGCAGTTACTCGGGACAGGATAACTATGGCTACACCTTC. Protein sequence: CASSYSGQDNYGYTF.

V usage is TRBV5-1 and J usage is TRBJ2-5; maybe TRBD1 (6 bases). CDR1 SGHRS and CDR2 YFSETQ come from the germline V gene. Trimming removed 7 bases at V and 5 bases at J, with 18 bases between. The CDR3 length is 14 residues. CDR3 in amino acids: CASAAGTSTETQYF. In DNA form, the CDR3 reads TGCGCCAGCGCAGCTGGGACATCGACGGAGACCCAGTACTTC.

The rearrangement links TRBV5-1 to TRBJ1-1; D not certain. Germline loops: CDR1 SGHRS, CDR2 YFSETQ. The CDR3 is 13 amino acids. V was trimmed by 4 bases and J by 1 base, leaving 8 bases between them. The chain's CDR3 is CASSAPQNTEAFF. CDR3 DNA sequence: TGCGCCAGCAGCGCCCCTCAGAACACTGAAGCTTTCTTT.

This clonotype occurred a few times. The rearrangement joins TRBV10-3 to TRBJ2-3; 10 nucleotides line up with TRBD2. V gave up 0 bases and J gave up 8 bases; unmatched junction bases: 14. Germline V gives CDR1 ENHRY, CDR2 SYGVKD. CDR3 length equals 18 residues. The CDR3 DNA sequence: TGTGCCATCAGTGAGTCGGAAAGCGGGGGGGACCCTACCCCTACGCAGTATTTT. Translating gives CAISESESGGDPTPTQYF.

This clonotype was observed a few times. This sequence joins TRBV5-1 and TRBJ2-7, with D maybe TRBD2 (6 bases). Trimming pared 1 base from V and 1 base from J, leaving 15 bases between. CDR1 is SGHRS, CDR2 YFSETQ, per germline. The CDR3 consists of 16 residues. The CDR3 sequence: CASSLTWGRSSYEQYF. The CDR3 nucleotides read TGCGCCAGCAGCTTGACGTGGGGGAGGTCATCCTACGAGCAGTACTTC.

This clonotype occurred many times. This sequence joins TRBV7-2 and TRBJ1-2, with 9 bases lining up with TRBD1. V gave up 5 bases and J gave up 3 bases; unmatched junction bases: 7. The CDR3 is 15 residues long. CDR1 and CDR2 from the germline V gene are SGHTA and FQGNSA. Here the CDR3 reads CASSPRTGAHYGYTF. CDR3 coding DNA: TGTGCCAGCAGCCCCCGGACAGGGGCGCACTATGGCTACACCTTC.

J is TRBJ1-1 and V is TRBV20-1, with 12 bases identical to TRBD1. Trimming cost V 7 bases and J 6 bases; bases outside gene matches: 6. CDR3 size: 13 residues. Per germline, CDR1 DFQATT and CDR2 SNEGSKA (reference sequence). The CDR3 bases are TGCAGTGAATCGGGACAGGGGGCATCTGAAGCTTTCTTT. Translated, it gives CSESGQGASEAFF.

The rearrangement uses TRBV5-1 and TRBJ1-2; D may be TRBD1 (6 bases). V dropped 4 bases and J dropped 3 bases, with 16 bases sitting between them. The CDR3 runs to 15 residues. The germline CDR1 and CDR2 sequences are SGHRS and YFSETQ. In DNA, the CDR3 is TGCGCCAGCAGCCCACAGGGAGACTTCTACTATGGCTACACCTTC. Amino acid sequence: CASSPQGDFYYGYTF. Looking up the rest from reference TRBV5-1 and TRBJ1-2 gives the full variable domain: KAGVTQTPRYLIKTRGQQVTLSCSPISGHRSVSWYQQTPGQGLQFLFEYFSETQRNKGNFPGRFSGRQFSNSRSEMNVSTLELGDSALYLCASSPQGDFYYGYTFGSGTRLTVV.

V gene TRBV20-1 combines with J gene TRBJ2-3, with D unresolved. V dropped 1 base and J dropped 3 bases, with 14 bases sitting between them. CDR3 length equals 15 residues. CDR1 is DFQATT, CDR2 SNEGSKA, per germline (reference sequence). CDR3 DNA: TGCAGTGCTAGAGCAGAACTTCTTTCGACAGATACGCAGTATTTT. This gives the protein CSARAELLSTDTQYF.

The chain recombines TRBV10-1 with TRBJ2-3; TRBD1 matches 7 bases. V gave up 8 bases and J gave up 0 bases; unmatched junction bases: 5. The germline gives CDR1 WNHNN, CDR2 SYGVQD (reference sequence). This CDR3 has 14 amino acids. CDR3: CASGPGQSTDTQYF. The DNA of the CDR3 is TGCGCCAGCGGACCGGGACAGAGCACAGATACGCAGTATTTT.

The chain combines TRBV10-3 with TRBJ2-7; 8 bases map to TRBD2. The V gene end was trimmed by 0 bases and the J gene end by 7 bases; junction bases not matched to a gene: 11. The CDR3 is 16 residues long. Germline CDR1 ENHRY, CDR2 SYGVKD. CDR3 loop: CAISESRRGGPGEQYF. CDR3 DNA: TGTGCCATCAGTGAGTCCAGACGCGGGGGGCCTGGGGAGCAGTACTTC.

This clonotype has a count of ten or more. The V gene is TRBV20-1, the J gene TRBJ2-1, with 16 bases fitting TRBD2. Germline loops: CDR1 DFQATT, CDR2 SNEGSKA (reference sequence). The CDR3 loop spans 16 amino acids. V was clipped by 5 bases and J by 5 bases; unmatched bases: 6. The CDR3 spells CSAGTSGGAWDNEQFF. CDR3 DNA sequence: TGCAGTGCTGGGACTAGCGGGGGGGCATGGGACAATGAGCAGTTCTTC.

Details on this clonotype: Just one base apart from a much larger clone, this may be a read error. The chain employs TRBV29-1 and TRBJ1-1; D not certain. The germline V gene encodes CDR1 SQVTM and CDR2 ANQGSEA. The germline V and J ends were trimmed by 7 bases and 4 bases, with 10 bases remaining between them. This CDR3 has 11 residues. CDR3 sequence reads: CSGDSSTEAFF. CDR3 coding DNA: TGCAGCGGCGACTCGAGCACTGAAGCTTTCTTT.

This sequence joins TRBV15 and TRBJ2-2, with D tentatively TRBD1 (6 bases). This CDR3 region has 14 residues. The germline V gene has CDR1 LNHNV and CDR2 YYDKDF (reference sequence). Trimming removed 4 bases from V and 1 base from J, with 7 bases in between. The CDR3 nucleotides are TGTGCCACCAGCAAGGGACAGAACACCGGGGAGCTGTTTTTT. It encodes CATSKGQNTGELFF.

The V and J genes are TRBV7-8 and TRBJ2-1; 7 positions match TRBD2. V dropped 5 bases and J dropped 8; count of bases not matched to a gene: 9. The CDR3 has 14 amino acids. Germline V lookup: CDR1 SGHVS, CDR2 FQNEAQ. CDR3 nucleotides: TGTGCCAGCAGCCCCCGGGGGGATGGGGATGAGCAGTTCTTC. This gives the protein CASSPRGDGDEQFF.

This clonotype has more than one count but fewer than ten. The rearrangement joins TRBV9 to TRBJ2-3, with TRBD2 identical over 14 bases. The germline CDR1 and CDR2 sequences are SGDLS and YYNGEE. The length of the CDR3 is 18 residues. Trimming took 0 bases from V and 6 from J; bases not matched to a gene: 9. The CDR3 DNA reads TGTGCCAGCAGCGTAGCCTCGGGACTAGCGGGGGCCGGGGATACGCAGTATTTT. Encoded protein: CASSVASGLAGAGDTQYF.

The chain is built from TRBV5-1 and TRBJ2-1, with 7 bases that match TRBD1. J was trimmed by 7 bases and V by 4 bases; bases with no gene match: 5. The CDR3 has 13 residues. The germline CDR1 and CDR2 sequences are SGHRS and YFSETQ. CDR3 residues: CASSLGQPNEQFF. The CDR3 region has the DNA TGCGCCAGCAGCCTGGGACAGCCGAATGAGCAGTTCTTC.